The source of this T cell receptor beta chain is a study of blood T cell repertoires in COVID-19. V shed 9 bases, J shed 5 bases, and the junction held 8 bases outside the gene matches. CDR1 is LNHDA and CDR2 is SQIVND in the germline V gene (reference sequence). There are 16 residues in the CDR3. In the study's own analysis: Cell counts per sample came from amplifying reference gene primers. Assay used: immunoSEQ multiplex PCR; TCRdb lists only in-frame clones, some missing. Clonal size and the V and J genes are those of that table, whereas D and trimming came from the DNA. The sample comprises about 110,000 clones, over 80% of which are singletons, and approximately 0.75% rests with the top ten.

This chain joins TRBV19 and TRBJ2-2; 14 nucleotides match TRBD2. The receptor was isolated from a woman aged 70-85 years with acute or convalescent COVID-19. The material sequenced was peripheral blood. This CDR3 reads CASKTSGRAGTGELFF. In DNA form, the CDR3 reads TGTGCCAGCAAGACTAGCGGGAGGGCGGGGACCGGGGAGCTGTTTTTT.